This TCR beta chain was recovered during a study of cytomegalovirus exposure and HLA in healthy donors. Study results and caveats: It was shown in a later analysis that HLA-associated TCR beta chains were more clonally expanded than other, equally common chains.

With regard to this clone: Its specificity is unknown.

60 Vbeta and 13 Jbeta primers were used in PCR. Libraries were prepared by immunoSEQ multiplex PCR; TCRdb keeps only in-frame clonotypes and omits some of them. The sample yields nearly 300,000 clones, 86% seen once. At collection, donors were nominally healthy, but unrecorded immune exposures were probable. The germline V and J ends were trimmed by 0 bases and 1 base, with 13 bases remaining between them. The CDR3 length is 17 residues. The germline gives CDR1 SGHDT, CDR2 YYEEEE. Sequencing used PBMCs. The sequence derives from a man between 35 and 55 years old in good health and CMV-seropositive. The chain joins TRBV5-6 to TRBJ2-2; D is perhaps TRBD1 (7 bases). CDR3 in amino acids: CASSLGAGGLNTGELFF. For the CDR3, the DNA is TGTGCCAGCAGCTTGGGTGCAGGGGGACTGAACACCGGGGAGCTGTTTTTT.